Listed below are T cell receptor beta chains from one sample, sequenced in a study of blood T cell repertoires in COVID-19. Sequenced by immunoSEQ multiplex PCR; TCRdb stores in-frame clones only, minus some. The table records 130,000 or so clones, around nine tenths of them present only once. The specimen was peripheral blood. The receptors shown here come from a man between 65 and 85 years old with active COVID-19. Both conserved end residues are trimmed from each CDR3.

V gene,CDR3 protein
TRBV5-4,ASQGGEETQY
TRBV7-9,ASSGLFEQF
TRBV3-1/TRBV3-2,ASSPRDSGYQETQY
TRBV10-3,AISESMAGTSGDEQY
TRBV11-3,ASSPRTGPTGELF
TRBV11-2,ASSRGWTGTEQY
TRBV27,ASSLSPTDYEQY
TRBV5-1,ASSETLRGQGRTEAF
TRBV7-9,ASRGIRDSKPSGANVLT
TRBV5-1,ASSPDRGRIMNTQY
TRBV28,ASSSQGNEQF
TRBV27,ASRVPGQGGNEQF
TRBV6-1,ASSEEGQGNYGYT
TRBV9,ASSPSFGDRGVNEQF
TRBV27,ASGDLASTDTQY
TRBV19,ASSIGRAGELF
TRBV5-1,ASSFPAGTTNEKLF
TRBV15,ATGTGQMNTEAF
TRBV4-1,ASRRTYQETQY
TRBV5-1,ASSPRAYNEQF
TRBV6-5,ASSYGSGYEQY
TRBV5-4,ASSPGQVYDGYT
TRBV27,ASRGRPPGANVLT
TRBV9,ASSAEVGGREQY
TRBV5-1,ASSVDRVGGNTEAF
TRBV5-1,ASSLVEGISTDTQY
TRBV6-5,ATRRGTGGLQPQH
TRBV2,ASRGRLRGNSYNEQF
TRBV7-2,ASIPGHMNTGELF
TRBV19,ASSPAAGPDTQY
TRBV2,ASSDSEGDTQY
TRBV5-4,ASSTYNGVRREQY
TRBV3-1/TRBV3-2,ASSQGGTEAF